The rows below give T cell receptor beta chains drawn from one sample of a study of shared clonotypes between healthy human individuals. Sequencing used immunoSEQ multiplex PCR; TCRdb keeps in-frame clones, though not all of them. The sample carries 2 million to 2.5 million clones, approximately 94% recorded once. The source material was naive CD4+ T cells sorted from blood. Receptor source: a man younger than 35 in good health. The conserved cysteine and the conserved F or W are not part of the CDR3 here.

v_gene	j_gene	CDR3aa
TRBV10-3	TRBJ1-4	AISESANEKLF
TRBV5-4	TRBJ1-2	ASSLRGPPSYGYT
TRBV7-2	TRBJ2-3	ASSSRGLAGDTDTQY
TRBV10-3	TRBJ2-3	AIRTGGTDTQY
TRBV19	TRBJ2-7	ASSKGPQGYSYEQY
TRBV6-1	TRBJ2-7	ASSEFTAGAYEQY
TRBV2	TRBJ1-4	ASSPTGSNEKLF
TRBV14	TRBJ2-5	ASSPWTGAQETQY
TRBV7-9	TRBJ2-7	ASSLEAGVRYEQY
TRBV18	TRBJ1-6	ATQAGAESPLH
TRBV7-3	TRBJ2-2	ASSLSPATGELF
TRBV9	TRBJ2-7	ASTRGQGSGEQY
TRBV30	TRBJ1-2	AWSIRQSIYT
TRBV19	TRBJ2-7	ASSTGSNEQY
TRBV5-1	TRBJ2-2	ASSPRQGGPGELF
TRBV30	TRBJ1-2	AWSLSLLRGTNYGYT
TRBV28	TRBJ2-7	ASSLQGPPYEQY
TRBV5-1	TRBJ2-2	ASSSLAKSNTGELF
TRBV25-1	TRBJ2-7	ASSGSGTGYSQY
TRBV28	TRBJ2-7	ASLGVSYEQY
TRBV10-2	TRBJ1-2	ATRTTAGGYT
TRBV2	TRBJ2-1	ASRERAGTSGRYEQF
TRBV5-4	TRBJ1-1	ASSLALGGTEAF
TRBV29-1	TRBJ1-1	SVEGRSLGDTEAF
TRBV18	TRBJ2-6	ASSWTDHSGANVLT
TRBV6-5	TRBJ2-7	ASSYSSGSSYEQY
TRBV7-9	TRBJ1-4	ASSLDDRWDEKLF
TRBV5-4	TRBJ1-1	ASSWTVTMNTEAF
TRBV29-1	TRBJ1-3	SGESGNTIY
TRBV30	.	AWSPGPTYEQY
TRBV7-7	TRBJ2-5	ASSSDSGETQY
TRBV30	TRBJ1-5	AWSVPQGIGQPQH
TRBV9	TRBJ1-1	ASSKGQTNTEAF
TRBV5-1	TRBJ1-6	ASSWDRGDNSPLH
TRBV6-6	TRBJ2-3	ASRGTVADTQY
TRBV7-2	TRBJ2-7	ASSVGQSYEQY
TRBV28	TRBJ2-1	ASSRQGRSYNEQF